Below are 25 T cell receptor beta chains sequenced from a single sample in a study of CD8+CD57+ T cells in acquired aplastic anemia (dated by TCRdb to 2016 to 2018). The instrument given in TCRdb is Illumina HiSeq 2000. Profiling of TCR beta VDJ combinations and CDR3 sequences used genomic DNA as the template. TCRdb redid the processing of the public reads, applying fastp at Q25 and MiXCR, and retained in-frame beta chains. Every entry covers one CDR3 protein and lists the most common genes and DNA from its rows. Across this sample there are a few hundred thousand distinct CDR3 sequences, with less than 60% seen only once. The ten most abundant clones make up 20% of the sample. The patients picked for sequencing were ones in whom flow cytometry had shown an expansion of CD8+CD57+ cells. Sequencing used sorted CD4+, CD8+, or CD8+CD57+ T cells (not recorded which) from PBMCs. Receptors originate from a human donor with aplastic anemia.

At least ten counts were recorded for this clonotype. This sequence joins TRBV12-3 or TRBV12-4 and TRBJ1-4; 11 bases are shared with TRBD1. The CDR3 is 14 amino acids. The J segment lost 7 bases and the V segment lost 4 bases, leaving 2 bases of the junction unmatched. This CDR3 reads CASSSDRGPEKLFF. Written as DNA, the CDR3 is TGTGCCAGCAGTTCGGACAGGGGGCCTGAAAAACTGTTTTTT.

The chain employs TRBV5-1 and TRBJ2-1; D unclear. Trimming removed 5 bases from V and 15 bases from J, with 15 bases in between. The V gene's germline CDR1 is SGHRS and CDR2 YFSETQ. This CDR3 is built from 11 residues. CDR3 amino acids: CASSDGRIPFF. In nucleotides, the CDR3 is TGCGCCAGCAGTGATGGCCGCATACCGTTCTTC.

This clonotype has just a few counts. V and J are TRBV6-5 and TRBJ1-2; TRBD1 is a possible D gene (5 bases). V lost 6 bases, J lost 5 bases, and 19 bases lay in between. CDR3 length equals 15 residues. From germline, CDR1 is MNHEY and CDR2 SVGAGI. The CDR3 is CASRAPTRGGYGYTF. The CDR3, as DNA: TGTGCCAGCAGGGCCCCGACTCGGGGCGGGTATGGCTACACCTTC.

The sample holds many counts of this clonotype. The chain joins TRBV2 to TRBJ2-7; D remains unclear. The ends were cut back, 1 base at V and 9 bases at J, with 4 bases in the middle. The CDR3 has 10 residues. Looked up from germline, CDR1 is SNHLY and CDR2 is FYNNEI. The CDR3, as DNA: TGTGCCAGCAGTGAAGAAGGGCAGTACTTC. Its protein product is CASSEEGQYF.

This clonotype has a single count. The V call is TRBV7-9, the J call TRBJ2-7; 9 bases are a match to TRBD2. Per germline, CDR1 SEHNR and CDR2 FQNEAQ (reference sequence). CDR3 length equals 15 residues. Trimming cost V 3 bases and J 0 bases; bases outside gene matches: 3. In DNA form, the CDR3 reads TGTGCCAGCAGCTTTAGCGGGAGAACCTCCTACGAGCAGTACTTC. This sequence encodes CASSFSGRTSYEQYF.

The chain carries TRBV20-1 and TRBJ1-5, with 8 bases identical to TRBD1. Germline-derived CDR1 and CDR2 are DFQATT and SNEGSKA (reference sequence). The CDR3 has 16 amino acids. J was trimmed by 2 bases and V by 3 bases; bases with no gene match: 9. The CDR3 sequence: CSARDRERGGNQPQHF. CDR3 DNA sequence: TGCAGTGCTAGGGACAGGGAAAGGGGTGGCAATCAGCCCCAGCATTTT.

This clonotype was picked up many times. The chain combines TRBV29-1 with TRBJ2-5; D may be TRBD2 (5 bases). This CDR3 spans 10 amino acids. Trimming removed 4 bases from V and 5 bases from J, with 5 bases in between. Germline CDR1 SQVTM, CDR2 ANQGSEA. The CDR3 region has the DNA TGCAGCGTTGGGAGGGAGACCCAGTACTTC. Translated, it gives CSVGRETQYF.

For the CDR3, the DNA is TGTGCCAGCAGCCTACAGGACGTCCAAGTGCCCCAGCATTTT. Its protein is CASSLQDVQVPQHF. The V gene is TRBV2, the J gene TRBJ1-5; a possible D gene is TRBD1 (5 bases). This CDR3 contains 14 residues. V lost 6 bases and J 9 bases, leaving 18 bases between the germline ends. Germline V gene data show CDR1 as SNHLY and CDR2 as FYNNEI.

This clonotype has just a few counts. V usage is TRBV29-1 and J usage is TRBJ1-5; TRBD1 agrees at 8 bases. After removal of 4 bases from V and 4 bases from J, the junction contained 9 bases not matched to a gene. Germline V lookup: CDR1 SQVTM, CDR2 ANQGSEA. The CDR3 spans 15 residues. The CDR3 region has the DNA TGCAGCGTTGTTGCTGGGACAGGAGGAAATCAGCCCCAGCATTTT. Protein: CSVVAGTGGNQPQHF.

Remarks on this clonotype: Its ends do not fully match the called genes, so a read error is possible. The chain is built from TRBV11-2 and TRBJ1-2; D remains ambiguous. The CDR3 has 14 residues. Germline V lookup: CDR1 SGHAT, CDR2 FQNNGV. The CDR3 nucleotides read TGTGCCGGCAGCATAGTCGGTGGGGACTATGGCTACACCTTC. It is translated as CAGSIVGGDYGYTF.

Of note for this clonotype: Germline and junction disagree at one end, which may indicate a read error. V gene TRBV10-3 combines with J gene TRBJ1-5, with a weak D call TRBD1 (5 bases). The CDR3 consists of 12 residues. The germline CDR1 and CDR2 sequences are ENHRY and SYGVKD. The CDR3 sequence is CGIATANQPQHF. CDR3 in DNA: TGTGGCATCGCGACAGCGAATCAGCCCCAGCATTTT.

This clonotype was observed at least ten times. The chain carries TRBV5-1 and TRBJ2-2; 7 bases align to TRBD1. The CDR3 runs to 15 residues. The V and J ends lost 6 bases and 4 bases, in that order; junction bases with no gene match: 9. Germline values: CDR1 SGHRS, CDR2 YFSETQ. CDR3 protein: CASTRTSGGTGELFF. The CDR3 DNA reads as TGCGCCAGCACGAGAACGTCAGGGGGCACCGGGGAGCTGTTTTTT.

This clonotype was seen only a few times. The chain joins TRBV3-1 to TRBJ2-5, with 8 positions matching TRBD1. CDR1 and CDR2 from the germline V gene are LGHDT and YNNKEL (reference sequence). This CDR3 is built from 16 residues. With 3 bases clipped from V and 4 bases from J, the junction kept 10 bases outside the gene matches. CDR3 in DNA: TGTGCCAGCAGCCAGCGGACAGGGTGGGGAGGAGAGACCCAGTACTTC. Its translation: CASSQRTGWGGETQYF.

This chain joins TRBV14 and TRBJ2-7; the match to TRBD1 covers 7 bases. Losses at the gene ends were 8 bases for V and 2 bases for J; bases not matched to a gene: 15. The CDR3 contains 16 residues. Germline assignment: CDR1 SGHDN and CDR2 FVKESK. The CDR3 DNA sequence: TGTGCCAGCTCACCCCCCGGGACAGAAAAAACCTACGAGCAGTACTTC. Translation gives CASSPPGTEKTYEQYF.

The chain links TRBV12-3 or TRBV12-4 to TRBJ2-5; either TRBD1 or TRBD2 may fit D (5 bases each). CDR3 size: 13 residues. Trimming left V 6 bases short and J 7 bases short, with 15 bases between. CDR3 region: CASSRDGYGTQYF. The CDR3 DNA is TGTGCCAGCAGCCGGGACGGTTACGGGACCCAGTACTTC.

The rearrangement links TRBV9 to TRBJ1-2; the D is unclear. In germline, CDR1 is SGDLS, CDR2 YYNGEE. This CDR3 comprises 14 residues. The germline V and J ends were trimmed by 0 bases and 8 bases, with 14 bases remaining between them. CDR3: CASSVGPASMGYTF. The CDR3 bases are TGTGCCAGCAGCGTAGGCCCCGCGTCGATGGGCTACACCTTC.

Concerning this clonotype itself: An end of the junction does not agree with germline; a read error may underlie this. The chain employs TRBV2 and TRBJ2-5; TRBD1 or TRBD2 may be the D gene (6 bases each). CDR1 is SNHLY and CDR2 is FYNNEI in the germline V gene. CDR3 size: 14 residues. For the CDR3, the DNA is TGTGCCAGCACGGGACCCCCGAGGGGGGAGACCCAGCACTTC. It codes for CASTGPPRGETQHF.

The chain links TRBV9 to TRBJ2-7, with D perhaps given as TRBD1 or TRBD2 (5 bases each). V was shortened by 4 bases and J by 2 bases, with 13 bases between the two germline ends. Germline values: CDR1 SGDLS, CDR2 YYNGEE. This CDR3 has 14 amino acids. CDR3 sequence reads: CASSPWDGTYEQYF. The CDR3 DNA reads TGTGCCAGCAGCCCATGGGACGGAACCTACGAGCAGTACTTC.

This clonotype was detected once. This chain joins TRBV3-1 and TRBJ1-2, with 7 bases matching TRBD1. Germline V gives CDR1 LGHDT, CDR2 YNNKEL (reference sequence). This CDR3 spans 15 amino acids. V gave up 1 base and J gave up 6 bases; unmatched junction bases: 8. The CDR3 DNA follows: TGTGCCAGCAGCCAAGCCCCTTCAGGGGGGAATGGCTACACCTTC. This encodes CASSQAPSGGNGYTF.

Comments on this clonotype: This could be a read error, since a much larger clone is one nucleotide away. The CDR3 region has the DNA TGTGCCAGCAACTCCGGGATAATCTACAATGAGCAGTTCTTC. Protein: CASNSGIIYNEQFF. J is TRBJ2-1 and V is TRBV7-9; tentatively, D is TRBD2 (5 bases). This CDR3 is built from 14 residues. The germline CDR1 and CDR2 sequences are SEHNR and FQNEAQ (reference sequence). Trimming took off 7 bases at V and 3 bases at J, with 13 bases between the two ends.

V is TRBV7-9 and J is TRBJ2-7, with 7 bases that match TRBD2. Trimming took 5 bases from V and 5 from J; bases not matched to a gene: 12. Germline CDR1 is SEHNR and CDR2 is FQNEAQ (reference sequence). The CDR3 is made up of 15 amino acids. CDR3 in DNA: TGTGCCAGCAGCCGGCCGGGCGGGAGATATGACGAGCAGTACTTC. It specifies CASSRPGGRYDEQYF.

The genes are TRBV20-1 and TRBJ1-2; no definite D call. CDR1 is DFQATT and CDR2 is SNEGSKA in the germline V gene (reference sequence). This CDR3 is 9 amino acids long. Trimming cost V 1 base and J 8 bases, with 2 bases left between them. CDR3 loop: CSARGGYTF. The DNA for the CDR3 is TGCAGTGCTAGAGGGGGCTACACCTTC.

The chain carries TRBV10-3 and TRBJ1-6; a weak D match, TRBD1 (5 bases). V was cut by 10 bases and J by 5 bases, with 12 bases left in between. CDR3 length: 13 residues. The germline V gene has CDR1 ENHRY and CDR2 SYGVKD. CDR3 region: CATKARDNSPLHF. CDR3 coding DNA: TGTGCCACGAAGGCCAGGGATAATTCACCCCTCCACTTT.

This clonotype came up many times. The genes are TRBV2 and TRBJ1-1; D call uncertain. V was clipped by 1 base and J by 3 bases, with 3 bases between them. Germline V gene lookup returns CDR1 SNHLY and CDR2 FYNNEI. The CDR3 consists of 12 residues. The chain's CDR3 is CASSEGYTEAFF. The DNA of the CDR3 is TGTGCCAGCAGTGAAGGATACACTGAAGCTTTCTTT.

This clonotype was picked up a small number of times. The chain combines TRBV7-9 with TRBJ2-7; weak D call: TRBD2 (5 bases). Trimming left V 4 bases short and J 12 bases short, with 19 bases between. CDR1 is SEHNR, CDR2 FQNEAQ, per germline (reference sequence). There are 13 residues in the CDR3. The CDR3 sequence is CASSSAADEVLYF. The CDR3 DNA is TGTGCCAGCAGCTCAGCAGCGGATGAGGTCCTGTACTTC.